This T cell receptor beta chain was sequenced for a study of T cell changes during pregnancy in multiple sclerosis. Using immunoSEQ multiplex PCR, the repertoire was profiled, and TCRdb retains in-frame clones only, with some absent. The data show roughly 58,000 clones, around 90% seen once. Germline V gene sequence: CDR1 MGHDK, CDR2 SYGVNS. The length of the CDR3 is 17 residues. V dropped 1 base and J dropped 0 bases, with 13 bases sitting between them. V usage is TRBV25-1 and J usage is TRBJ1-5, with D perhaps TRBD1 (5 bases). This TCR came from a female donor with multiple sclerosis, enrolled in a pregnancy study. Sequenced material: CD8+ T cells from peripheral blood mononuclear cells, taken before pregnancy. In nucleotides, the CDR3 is TGTGCCAGCAGTGAATTTAAGGGACTTTATAGCAATCAGCCCCAGCATTTT. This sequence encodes CASSEFKGLYSNQPQHF.